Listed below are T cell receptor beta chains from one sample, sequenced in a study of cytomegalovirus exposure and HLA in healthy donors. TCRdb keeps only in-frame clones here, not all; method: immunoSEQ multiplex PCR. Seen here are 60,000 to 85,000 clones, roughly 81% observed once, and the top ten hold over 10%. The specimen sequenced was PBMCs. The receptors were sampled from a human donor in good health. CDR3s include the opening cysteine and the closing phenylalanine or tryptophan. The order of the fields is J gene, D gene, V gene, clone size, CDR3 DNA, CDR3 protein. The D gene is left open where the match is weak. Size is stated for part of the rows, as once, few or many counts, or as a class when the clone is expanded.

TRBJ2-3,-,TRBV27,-,TGTGCCAGCAGCCTAGGGGGCACAGATACGCAGTATTTT,CASSLGGTDTQYF
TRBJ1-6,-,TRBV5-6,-,TGTGCCAGCAGCCGTTCGACAGGTGGGGTCGGACCCCTCCACTTT,CASSRSTGGVGPLHF
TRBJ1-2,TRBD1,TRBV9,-,TGTGCCAGCAGCGCCGGACAGGGGGAGTGGATCAACTATGGCTACACCTTC,CASSAGQGEWINYGYTF
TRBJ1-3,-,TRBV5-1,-,TGCGCCAGCAGCTTGGATGGGGCGGCGGTCGGTGGAAACACCATATATTTT,CASSLDGAAVGGNTIYF
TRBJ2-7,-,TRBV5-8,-,TGTGCCAGCAGCTTGACTGGACAACCCTACGAGCAGTACTTC,CASSLTGQPYEQYF
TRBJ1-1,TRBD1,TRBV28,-,TGTGCCAGCGGCGGCAGGGGGCGAATCGGTGAAGCTTTCTTT,CASGGRGRIGEAFF
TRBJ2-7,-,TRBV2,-,TGTGCCAGCAGTGAAAACGGTTACGAGCAGTACTTC,CASSENGYEQYF
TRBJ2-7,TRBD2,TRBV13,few,TGTGCCAGCAGCCGGAAGCGGGAGGGCCTCTACGAGCAGTACTTC,CASSRKREGLYEQYF
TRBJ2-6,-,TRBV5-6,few,TGTGCCAGCAGCTTGGCCAGTCAGTCTGGGGCCAACGTCCTGACTTTC,CASSLASQSGANVLTF
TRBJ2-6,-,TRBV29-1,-,TGCAGCGTTGCTGGGCCCGAGGGGGCCAACGTCCTGACTTTC,CSVAGPEGANVLTF
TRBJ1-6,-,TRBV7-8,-,TGTGCCAGCAGCTTAGCGCGAGGGTCGAGCTCCTATAATTCACCCCTCCACTTT,CASSLARGSSSYNSPLHF
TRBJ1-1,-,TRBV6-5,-,TGTGCCAGCAGTTACGGGGGGACTGAAGCTTTCTTT,CASSYGGTEAFF
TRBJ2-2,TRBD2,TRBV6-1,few,TGTGCCAGCCCCGGGGGGGCAGGGGACACCGGGGAGCTGTTTTTT,CASPGGAGDTGELFF
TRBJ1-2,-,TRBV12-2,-,TGTGCAAGTCGCTTAGTAAGAGCGGGGAAGGGGATTTCTAACTATGGCTACACCTTC,CASRLVRAGKGISNYGYTF
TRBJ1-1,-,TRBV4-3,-,TGCGCCAGCAGCTCAAGACTCGTCAGGGGAAGAGTCACTGAAGCTTTCTTT,CASSSRLVRGRVTEAFF
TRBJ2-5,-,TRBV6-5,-,TGTGCCAGCAGTTACTCTGGAGAGGAGACCCAGTACTTC,CASSYSGEETQYF
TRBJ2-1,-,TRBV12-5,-,TGTGCTAGTGGACTGGGGAGGTTGGAGCAGTTCTTC,CASGLGRLEQFF
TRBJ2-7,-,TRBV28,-,TGTGCCTCCAGGTCGAGCTCCTACGAGCAGTACTTC,CASRSSSYEQYF
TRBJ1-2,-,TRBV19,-,TGTGCCAGTAGTTTTAGACAGACCTCTAACTATGGCTACACCTTC,CASSFRQTSNYGYTF
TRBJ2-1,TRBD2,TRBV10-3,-,TGTGCCATCACTACTCTAGCGGGAGGGCAAGGTGAGCAGTTCTTC,CAITTLAGGQGEQFF
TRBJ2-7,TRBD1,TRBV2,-,TGTGCCAGCAGTGGACAGGGGCCGTACTTC,CASSGQGPYF
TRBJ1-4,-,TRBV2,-,TGTGCCAGCAGTGGCAGGGAAAGGAAAAATGAAAAACTGTTTTTT,CASSGRERKNEKLFF